This T cell receptor (beta chain) was captured in a study of blood T cell repertoires in COVID-19. TCRdb keeps only in-frame clones here, not all; method: immunoSEQ multiplex PCR. Here the sample spans around 400,000 clones, 89% being singletons. Trimming removed 0 bases at V and 3 bases at J, with 7 bases between. There are 13 residues in the CDR3. Germline V CDR1 and CDR2: SGDLS, YYNGEE. The clonotype was recovered from a man aged 40-50 years with acute or convalescent COVID-19. The sequenced sample was peripheral blood. The V call is TRBV9, the J call TRBJ2-7, with D unclear. The CDR3 nucleotides are TGTGCCAGCAGCGTAGCGGCGGACTACGAGCAGTACTTC. Its protein is CASSVAADYEQYF.